This passage covers 26 T cell receptor beta chains from one sample sequenced in a study of T cell repertoires in cytomegalovirus infection. The antigens for these receptors are not known. TCRdb reprocessed the reads with MiXCR, giving one entry per CDR3 protein. This table holds 250,000 to 300,000 distinct CDR3 sequences, roughly 21% found once. The sequences come from cultured PBMCs, collected from culture after CMV antigen stimulation. The receptors come from a human donor in good health (CMV status not recorded). Some clones in this sample may be carry-over from other donors' samples.

The J gene is TRBJ1-5, the V gene TRBV5-8; tentative D call: TRBD1 (5 bases). This CDR3 has 15 residues. Deletions cut 3 bases from V and 2 bases from J, with 12 bases between. Germline V gives CDR1 SGHTS, CDR2 YDEGEE. The CDR3 region is CASSSQGKGNQPQHF. The DNA of the CDR3 is TGTGCCAGCAGCTCCCAGGGCAAGGGCAATCAGCCCCAGCATTTT.

The chain couples TRBV11-3 to TRBJ2-3; D gene unclear. The germline CDR1 and CDR2 sequences are SGHNT and YENEEA. The CDR3 covers 13 residues. V lost 5 bases and J lost 5, with 11 bases in between. DNA for the CDR3: TGTGCCAGCAGCCGTGTTGGAATAGATACGCAGTATTTT. This codes for CASSRVGIDTQYF.

In DNA form, the CDR3 reads TGTGCCAGCAGTTCCACAGACAGTTCTAACTATGGCTACACCTTC. Amino acid sequence: CASSSTDSSNYGYTF. The V gene is TRBV27, the J gene TRBJ1-2, with D perhaps matching TRBD1 (5 bases). CDR1 is MNHEY, CDR2 SMNVEV, per germline (reference sequence). This CDR3 has 15 residues. Trimming left V 4 bases short and J 0 bases short, with 12 bases between.

This sequence joins TRBV19 and TRBJ2-5; 7 nucleotides line up with TRBD1. Germline values: CDR1 LNHDA, CDR2 SQIVND (reference sequence). J gave up 1 base and V 7 bases, and 6 bases lay outside the gene matches. The CDR3 spans 14 residues. The DNA of the CDR3 is TGTGCCAGTAACCCAAGGACAGGCCAAGAGACCCAGTACTTC. Residues: CASNPRTGQETQYF.

The table lists this clonotype with a few counts. V usage is TRBV6-2 or TRBV6-3 and J usage is TRBJ1-1; D is uncertain. Per the germline V gene, CDR1 is MNHEY and CDR2 is SVGEGT. The CDR3 extends over 14 amino acids. V was cut by 10 bases and J by 1 base, with 16 bases left in between. The CDR3 region is CAIRRASQNTEAFF. The CDR3 DNA reads TGTGCCATCCGTCGGGCAAGTCAGAACACTGAAGCTTTCTTT.

This clonotype has a handful of counts. V usage is TRBV29-1 and J usage is TRBJ2-1; 10 nucleotides line up with TRBD2. Losses at the gene ends were 1 base for V and 6 bases for J; bases not matched to a gene: 9. CDR1 is SQVTM, CDR2 ANQGSEA, per germline. This CDR3 has 16 residues. The CDR3 protein is CSVEGGLARRVNEQFF. CDR3 coding DNA: TGCAGCGTTGAAGGGGGACTAGCGAGAAGGGTCAATGAGCAGTTCTTC.

V and J are TRBV20-1 and TRBJ2-1, with TRBD1 matching over 9 bases. The CDR3 runs 17 residues. Germline V gene lookup returns CDR1 DFQATT and CDR2 SNEGSKA (reference sequence). The V segment lost 0 bases and the J segment 8 bases; nucleotides outside the gene matches: 14. In DNA form, the CDR3 reads TGCAGTGCTAGAGATCTCCTGACAGGGGGTAGCTTCGATGAGCAGTTCTTC. Its translation is CSARDLLTGGSFDEQFF.

This chain uses TRBV7-2 with TRBJ1-1; no clear D gene. Trimming removed 1 base at V and 4 bases at J, with 10 bases between. CDR3 length equals 14 residues. Looked up from germline, CDR1 is SGHTA and CDR2 is FQGNSA. This chain's CDR3 is CASSLDSSPTEAFF. The CDR3 DNA reads TGTGCCAGCAGCTTAGACTCTTCCCCCACTGAAGCTTTCTTT.

This clonotype has ten or more counts. This sequence joins TRBV12-3 or TRBV12-4 and TRBJ1-5, with D tentatively TRBD1 (5 bases). The CDR3 covers 16 residues. V was pared by 8 bases and J by 1 base, with 18 bases between. The CDR3 here is CASCKGKGSSNQPQHF. In nucleotides, the CDR3 is TGTGCCAGCTGCAAAGGAAAGGGGTCGAGCAATCAGCCCCAGCATTTT.

This clonotype was counted at least ten times. The genes are TRBV7-2 and TRBJ1-5; 9 positions match TRBD1. The CDR3 runs to 17 residues. Germline loops: CDR1 SGHTA, CDR2 FQGNSA. The J segment lost 4 bases and the V segment lost 1 base, leaving 8 bases of the junction unmatched. In DNA, the CDR3 is TGTGCCAGCAGCTTAGTGGGACAGGGAGGGGGTAATCAGCCCCAGCATTTT. Protein product: CASSLVGQGGGNQPQHF.

The chain employs TRBV15 and TRBJ1-2, with 9 positions matching TRBD1. Germline trimming cut 5 bases from V and 1 base from J; bases unmatched to any gene: 5. This CDR3 region has 15 residues. CDR1 and CDR2 from the germline V gene are LNHNV and YYDKDF (reference sequence). The DNA for the CDR3 is TGTGCCACCAGCTTGGGGACAGGGCTTAACTATGGCTACACCTTC. Protein: CATSLGTGLNYGYTF. The variable domain in full, with the rest retrieved from reference TRBV15 and TRBJ1-2, is DAMVIQNPRYQVTQFGKPVTLSCSQTLNHNVMYWYQQKSSQAPKLLFHYYDKDFNNEADTPDNFQSRRPNTSFCFLDIRSPGLGDTAMYLCATSLGTGLNYGYTFGSGTRLTVV.

CDR3 bases: TGTGCCACCAGTGCCGGTGGGACAATGAACACTGAAGCTTTCTTT. Amino acid sequence: CATSAGGTMNTEAFF. The rearrangement joins TRBV24-1 to TRBJ1-1; a weak D match, TRBD1 (6 bases). Germline V gives CDR1 KGHDR, CDR2 SFDVKD. The CDR3 sequence is 15 residues long. Trimming left V 5 bases short and J 0 bases short, with 12 bases between.

This chain joins TRBV7-8 and TRBJ2-1, with 7 bases that match TRBD2. The CDR3 contains 14 residues. After removal of 7 bases from V and 2 bases from J, the junction contained 5 bases not matched to a gene. Germline loops: CDR1 SGHVS, CDR2 FQNEAQ. The CDR3 DNA sequence: TGTGCCAGCAAACGAGCGGGGACCTACAATGAGCAGTTCTTC. As protein: CASKRAGTYNEQFF.

This clonotype came up a few times. This rearrangement joins TRBV27 to TRBJ2-1, with D perhaps TRBD1 or TRBD2 (5 bases each). The germline V gene encodes CDR1 MNHEY and CDR2 SMNVEV (reference sequence). The CDR3 has 12 residues. Trimming left V 5 bases short and J 8 bases short, with 10 bases between. This CDR3 reads CASSNRGDEQFF. The CDR3 DNA reads TGTGCCAGCAGTAACCGAGGGGATGAGCAGTTCTTC.

This clonotype was seen ten or more times. The gene calls are TRBV24-1 and TRBJ1-5, with 9 positions matching TRBD1. After removal of 4 bases from V and 4 bases from J, the junction contained 7 bases not matched to a gene. The CDR3 loop spans 16 amino acids. CDR1 is KGHDR, CDR2 SFDVKD, per germline. The CDR3: CATSDPRTGENQPQHF. The CDR3 DNA sequence: TGTGCCACCAGTGACCCTCGGACAGGGGAAAATCAGCCCCAGCATTTT.

This clonotype was found a few times. The chain joins TRBV4-1 to TRBJ1-2; TRBD1 might be the D (6 bases). From germline, CDR1 is MGHRA and CDR2 YSYEKL. The CDR3 consists of 16 residues. V lost 3 bases to trimming and J lost 5 bases, with 19 bases between them. CDR3 in amino acids: CASSQQLDRFLYGYTF. The DNA of the CDR3 is TGCGCCAGCAGCCAGCAACTCGACAGGTTCCTGTATGGCTACACCTTC.

This clonotype appeared many times. The chain employs TRBV4-1 and TRBJ2-2, with TRBD2 as a possible D gene (5 bases). The CDR3 is 15 residues long. Per the germline V gene, CDR1 is MGHRA and CDR2 is YSYEKL. Trimming took 2 bases from V and 6 from J, leaving 13 bases between them. In nucleotides, the CDR3 is TGCGCCAGCAGCCAACCCTGGGTCGGGGCCGGGGAGCTGTTTTTT. This codes for CASSQPWVGAGELFF.

This clonotype has more than one count but fewer than ten. The genes are TRBV7-9 and TRBJ1-1; D gene unclear. This CDR3 comprises 16 residues. Germline CDR1 and CDR2: SEHNR and FQNEAQ (reference sequence). V dropped 5 bases and J dropped 2 bases, with 18 bases sitting between them. CDR3 coding DNA: TGTGCCAGCAGCCCGAGGACCCAACACTCAAACACTGAAGCTTTCTTT. The encoded protein is CASSPRTQHSNTEAFF.

The chain is built from TRBV27 and TRBJ1-4; a possible D gene is TRBD1 (5 bases). Trimming pared 10 bases from V and 0 bases from J, leaving 15 bases between. The CDR3 length is 15 residues. CDR1 and CDR2 (germline): MNHEY, SMNVEV (reference sequence). The CDR3 sequence is CATREQSSTNEKLFF. In nucleotides, the CDR3 is TGTGCCACCAGGGAACAGTCCTCAACTAATGAAAAACTGTTTTTT.

This clonotype showed up just a few times. The chain uses TRBV5-1 and TRBJ1-5, with unresolved D. V lost 0 bases and J 1 base, leaving 5 bases between the germline ends. The germline CDR1 and CDR2 sequences are SGHRS and YFSETQ. The CDR3 sequence is 14 residues long. CDR3 in DNA: TGCGCCAGCAGCTTGGGGACGAGCAATCAGCCCCAGCATTTT. It yields the protein CASSLGTSNQPQHF.

In its sample, this clonotype was seen many times. The rearrangement links TRBV7-2 to TRBJ2-2; 13 bases are a match to TRBD2. This CDR3 is built from 21 residues. Unmatched junction bases numbered 17, after V lost 1 base and J lost 6 bases. Germline lookup yields CDR1 SGHTA and CDR2 FQGNSA. The CDR3 DNA reads TGTGCCAGCAGCTTAGTTGCACTAGCGGGAGGGCCCCTCGTAGGTGCCGGGGAGCTGTTTTTT. This gives the protein CASSLVALAGGPLVGAGELFF.

This clonotype has ten or more counts. The chain joins TRBV7-2 to TRBJ2-3; 10 bases fit TRBD1. The trim removed 5 bases at V and 8 bases at J, leaving 10 bases unmatched. The CDR3 has 15 residues. CDR1 is SGHTA and CDR2 is FQGNSA in the germline V gene. This chain's CDR3 is CASSPMGTGEGTQYF. The CDR3 nucleotides read TGTGCCAGCAGCCCGATGGGGACAGGGGAGGGTACGCAGTATTTT.

This clonotype has just a few counts. V is TRBV6-2 or TRBV6-3 and J is TRBJ1-1, with D unclear. The CDR3 consists of 12 residues. Germline CDR1 MNHEY, CDR2 SVGEGT. V was clipped by 6 bases and J by 5 bases, with 10 bases between them. CDR3 protein: CASSPPLTEAFF. The CDR3 region has the DNA TGTGCCAGCAGCCCGCCGCTGACTGAAGCTTTCTTT.

The V gene is TRBV6-2 or TRBV6-3, the J gene TRBJ2-1; 7 bases line up with TRBD2. In germline, CDR1 is MNHEY, CDR2 SVGEGT. The J segment lost 10 bases and the V segment lost 6 bases, leaving 12 bases of the junction unmatched. CDR3 length: 14 residues. Here the CDR3 DNA reads TGTGCCAGCAGAGACGGACTAGTCATCAAGGAGCAGTTCTTC. It yields the protein CASRDGLVIKEQFF.

The chain employs TRBV20-1 and TRBJ2-1, with D possibly being TRBD2 (7 bases). This CDR3 has 16 residues. Germline V gene data show CDR1 as DFQATT and CDR2 as SNEGSKA (reference sequence). Between the trimmed V and J ends, which lost 2 bases and 4 bases, there was a span of 18 bases. The CDR3 sequence is CSARKGGQLAYNEQFF. In nucleotides, the CDR3 is TGCAGTGCTAGAAAAGGGGGGCAACTAGCGTACAATGAGCAGTTCTTC.

This clonotype was detected ten times or more. The chain combines TRBV7-2 with TRBJ1-2; D is ambiguous. The germline V and J ends were trimmed by 1 base and 8 bases, with 11 bases remaining between them. The CDR3 consists of 13 residues. Germline loops: CDR1 SGHTA, CDR2 FQGNSA. CDR3 protein: CASSLVTMGGYTF. The CDR3 bases are TGTGCCAGCAGCTTAGTTACTATGGGAGGCTACACCTTC.